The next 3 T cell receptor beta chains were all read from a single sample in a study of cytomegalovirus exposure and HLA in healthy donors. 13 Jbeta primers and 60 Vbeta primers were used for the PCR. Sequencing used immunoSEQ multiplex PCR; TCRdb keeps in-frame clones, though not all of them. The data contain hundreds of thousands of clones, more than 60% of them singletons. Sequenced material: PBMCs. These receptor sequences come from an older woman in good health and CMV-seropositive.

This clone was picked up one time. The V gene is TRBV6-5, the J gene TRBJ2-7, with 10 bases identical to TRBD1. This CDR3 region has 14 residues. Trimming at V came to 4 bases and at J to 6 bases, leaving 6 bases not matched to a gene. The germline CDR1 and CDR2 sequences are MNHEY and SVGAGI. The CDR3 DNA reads TGTGCCAGCAGTTCCTGGGACAGGGGCACCGAGCAGTACTTC. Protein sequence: CASSSWDRGTEQYF.

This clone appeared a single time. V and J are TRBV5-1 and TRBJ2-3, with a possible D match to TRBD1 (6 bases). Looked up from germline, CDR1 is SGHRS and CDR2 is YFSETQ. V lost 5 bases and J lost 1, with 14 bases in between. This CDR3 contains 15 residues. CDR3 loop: CASSSQGLGTDTQYF. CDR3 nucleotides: TGCGCCAGCAGTTCACAGGGTTTGGGCACAGATACGCAGTATTTT. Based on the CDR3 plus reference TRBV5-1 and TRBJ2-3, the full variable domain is KAGVTQTPRYLIKTRGQQVTLSCSPISGHRSVSWYQQTPGQGLQFLFEYFSETQRNKGNFPGRFSGRQFSNSRSEMNVSTLELGDSALYLCASSSQGLGTDTQYFGPGTRLTVL.

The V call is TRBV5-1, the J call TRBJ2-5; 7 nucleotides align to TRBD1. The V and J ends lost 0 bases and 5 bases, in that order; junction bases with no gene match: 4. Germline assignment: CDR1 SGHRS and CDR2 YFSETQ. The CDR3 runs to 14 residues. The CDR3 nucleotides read TGCGCCAGCAGCTTGGAGGGGGCGAGGGAGACCCAGTACTTC. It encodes CASSLEGARETQYF.